The 21 T cell receptor beta chains reported below all come from one sample, sequenced in a study of blood T cell repertoires in COVID-19. Some clones are missing from TCRdb's copy, which holds only in-frame ones; the method was immunoSEQ multiplex PCR. There are around 200,000 clones in the sample; around nine tenths occur only once, and about 3% lies in the top ten. The sequenced sample consisted of peripheral blood. The receptors were sampled from a man aged 35 to 55 with active or convalescent COVID-19.

The V call is TRBV6-5, the J call TRBJ1-1; D is ambiguous. Germline CDR1 is MNHEY and CDR2 is SVGAGI. The length of the CDR3 is 14 residues. The germline V and J ends were trimmed by 5 bases and 7 bases, with 17 bases remaining between them. In DNA form, the CDR3 reads TGTGCCAGCAGTACCCCGCGGCAGAGGGATGAAGCTTTCTTT. It codes for CASSTPRQRDEAFF.

The chain joins TRBV28 to TRBJ2-1; D is uncertain. The germline V and J ends were trimmed by 4 bases and 6 bases, with 19 bases remaining between them. Per the germline V gene, CDR1 is MDHEN and CDR2 is SYDVKM. The CDR3 loop spans 16 amino acids. The CDR3 DNA reads TGTGCCAGCAGTTATGACCCTGAGGTAGGCGTCAATGAGCAGTTCTTC. This gives the protein CASSYDPEVGVNEQFF.

The genes are TRBV28 and TRBJ1-2, with TRBD1 matching 9 bases. The CDR3 extends over 14 amino acids. The germline V gene encodes CDR1 MDHEN and CDR2 SYDVKM. The V and J ends lost 7 bases and 3 bases, in that order; junction bases with no gene match: 6. CDR3 DNA sequence: TGTGCCAGCATACAGGGGGCGTCGGACTATGGCTACACCTTC. This codes for CASIQGASDYGYTF.

The sample holds one count of this clone. The chain links TRBV12-2 to TRBJ2-2; TRBD2 is taken as the D call from the table, unchecked against the DNA. TRBV12-2 is termed a pseudogene. The CDR3 runs to 15 residues. For the CDR3, the DNA is TGTGCAAGTCGCTTGGGCAGGGAGGGGACCGGGGAGCTGTTTTTT. The encoded protein is CASRLGREGTGELFF.

The chain employs TRBV29-1 and TRBJ2-7; TRBD2 is a possible D gene (5 bases). CDR1 and CDR2 from the germline V gene are SQVTM and ANQGSEA. V was cut by 4 bases and J by 4 bases, with 14 bases left in between. CDR3 length equals 13 residues. The CDR3: CSVGAPSGYEQYF. The CDR3 DNA sequence: TGCAGCGTTGGTGCTCCCTCGGGGTACGAGCAGTACTTC.

The chain combines TRBV7-9 with TRBJ2-7, with a weak D call TRBD2 (5 bases). V was cut by 1 base and J by 0 bases, with 7 bases left in between. The CDR3 is 14 amino acids. CDR1 is SEHNR and CDR2 is FQNEAQ in the germline V gene (reference sequence). CDR3 loop: CASSLGEGSYEQYF. CDR3 in DNA: TGTGCCAGCAGCTTAGGAGAGGGCTCCTACGAGCAGTACTTC. Variable domain in full (rest from reference TRBV7-9 and TRBJ2-7): DTGVSQNPRHKITKRGQNVTFRCDPISEHNRLYWYRQTLGQGPEFLTYFQNEAQLEKSRLLSDRFSAERPKGSFSTLEIQRTEQGDSAMYLCASSLGEGSYEQYFGPGTRLTVT.

CDR3 coding DNA: TGTGCCAGCAGCTTAGGTTCTTTAAATCAGCCCCAGCATTTT. Translation gives CASSLGSLNQPQHF. The chain employs TRBV7-8 and TRBJ1-5; D uncertain. Trimming pared 1 base from V and 4 bases from J, leaving 8 bases between. The CDR3 is 14 residues long. The germline gives CDR1 SGHVS, CDR2 FQNEAQ.

A few counts support this clone. J is TRBJ2-5 and V is TRBV4-3, with D perhaps TRBD1 (5 bases). This CDR3 contains 14 residues. V lost 1 base, J lost 3 bases, and 9 bases lay in between. CDR1 is LGHNA and CDR2 is YSLEER in the germline V gene. The CDR3 loop is CASSQAAGKETQYF. The CDR3 nucleotides are TGCGCCAGCAGCCAAGCAGCAGGGAAAGAGACCCAGTACTTC.

The rearrangement links TRBV3-1 (or the pseudogene TRBV3-2) to TRBJ1-2, with no clear D. Trimming stripped 1 base from V and 8 bases from J, with 11 bases between. Germline V gives CDR1 LGHDT, CDR2 YNNKEL (reference sequence). This CDR3 comprises 13 residues. The CDR3 DNA reads TGTGCCAGCAGCCAAGTTCTTGACGGGGGCTACACCTTC. Amino acid sequence: CASSQVLDGGYTF.

V and J are TRBV5-5 and TRBJ2-3; 9 bases map to TRBD2. Losses at the gene ends were 0 bases for V and 5 bases for J; bases not matched to a gene: 7. The germline gives CDR1 SGHKS, CDR2 YYEKEE (reference sequence). This CDR3 region has 16 residues. This CDR3 reads CASSLDGGGALDTQYF. For the CDR3, the DNA is TGTGCCAGCAGCTTGGATGGCGGGGGGGCTTTAGATACGCAGTATTTT.

The chain links TRBV5-6 to TRBJ2-1; possibly TRBD1 for D (6 bases). Trimming left V 1 base short and J 5 bases short, with 13 bases between. Germline CDR1 SGHDT, CDR2 YYEEEE. The CDR3 loop spans 15 amino acids. Here the CDR3 DNA reads TGTGCCAGCAGCTTGAATAGAGGACAGCACAATGAGCAGTTCTTC. This gives the protein CASSLNRGQHNEQFF.

This sequence joins TRBV7-8 and TRBJ1-5, with 8 bases that match TRBD1. This CDR3 has 15 amino acids. The V and J ends lost 4 bases and 2 bases, in that order; junction bases with no gene match: 4. Germline V gives CDR1 SGHVS, CDR2 FQNEAQ. The CDR3 is CASSSDRVGNQPQHF. CDR3 sequence (DNA): TGTGCCAGCAGCTCGGACAGGGTGGGCAATCAGCCCCAGCATTTT. The whole variable domain, filled in from reference TRBV7-8 and TRBJ1-5, reads GAGVSQSPRYKVAKRGQDVALRCDPISGHVSLFWYQQALGQGPEFLTYFQNEAQLDKSGLPSDRFFAERPEGSVSTLKIQRTQQEDSAVYLCASSSDRVGNQPQHFGDGTRLSIL.

CDR3 in amino acids: CASSIDGNYGYTF. CDR3 in DNA: TGTGCCAGTAGTATAGACGGGAACTATGGCTACACCTTC. This chain connects TRBV19 to TRBJ1-2; no reliable D call. Trimming pared 0 bases from V and 2 bases from J, leaving 4 bases between. Germline lookup yields CDR1 LNHDA and CDR2 SQIVND (reference sequence). The CDR3 is made up of 13 amino acids.

V gene TRBV5-1 combines with J gene TRBJ1-2; no firm D call. The germline gives CDR1 SGHRS, CDR2 YFSETQ. V was cut by 1 base and J by 4 bases, with 20 bases left in between. The CDR3 runs to 17 residues. CDR3 sequence (DNA): TGCGCCAGCAGCTTGAGAACCTCCCCGGCCACGGGCTATGGCTACACCTTC. Translation: CASSLRTSPATGYGYTF.

The chain links TRBV7-9 to TRBJ2-2; 7 nucleotides align to TRBD1. The CDR3 length is 14 residues. The ends lost 10 bases at V and 1 base at J; junction bases unmatched: 6. Germline V gene sequence: CDR1 SEHNR, CDR2 FQNEAQ (reference sequence). CDR3 nucleotides: TGTGCCACGACCGACAGGGTGAACACCGGGGAGCTGTTTTTT. This sequence encodes CATTDRVNTGELFF. Using reference TRBV7-9 and TRBJ2-2 for the parts outside the CDR3, the full variable domain is DTGVSQNPRHKITKRGQNVTFRCDPISEHNRLYWYRQTLGQGPEFLTYFQNEAQLEKSRLLSDRFSAERPKGSFSTLEIQRTEQGDSAMYLCATTDRVNTGELFFGEGSRLTVL.

The CDR3 loop is CASRTGQGSYEQYF. In DNA form, the CDR3 reads TGTGCCAGCAGAACCGGACAGGGTTCGTACGAGCAGTACTTC. The gene calls are TRBV2 and TRBJ2-7, with 8 bases fitting TRBD1. V gave up 6 bases and J gave up 4 bases; unmatched junction bases: 8. There are 14 residues in the CDR3. Per the germline V gene, CDR1 is SNHLY and CDR2 is FYNNEI.

CDR3 nucleotides: TGTGCCAGCAGCACACAGGAGAACTGGAATTCACCCCTCCACTTT. This encodes CASSTQENWNSPLHF. The rearrangement joins TRBV5-4 to TRBJ1-6, with a weak D call TRBD1 (5 bases). V lost 4 bases to trimming and J lost 7 bases, with 15 bases between them. This CDR3 has 15 amino acids. The germline gives CDR1 SGHNT, CDR2 YYREEE (reference sequence).

J is TRBJ1-5 and V is TRBV19, with a weak D call TRBD1 (6 bases). CDR3 length: 15 residues. Trimming took off 3 bases at V and 3 bases at J, with 12 bases between the two ends. CDR1 and CDR2 from the germline V gene are LNHDA and SQIVND (reference sequence). DNA of the CDR3: TGTGCCAGTAGTATTGACGGACAGTTCAATCAGCCCCAGCATTTT. Protein sequence: CASSIDGQFNQPQHF.

This clone has only a few counts. This chain joins TRBV27 and TRBJ1-5; 7 bases match TRBD1. Germline trimming cut 2 bases from V and 4 bases from J; bases unmatched to any gene: 5. The germline V gene encodes CDR1 MNHEY and CDR2 SMNVEV (reference sequence). This CDR3 comprises 15 residues. The CDR3 bases are TGTGCCAGCAGTTTAAACCCGACAGGGAATCAGCCCCAGCATTTT. Translating gives CASSLNPTGNQPQHF.

This rearrangement joins TRBV5-4 to TRBJ1-6; D remains ambiguous. Trimming took off 0 bases at V and 9 bases at J, with 7 bases between the two ends. The CDR3 extends over 13 amino acids. Germline CDR1 is SGHNT and CDR2 is YYREEE (reference sequence). As DNA, the CDR3 is TGTGCCAGCAGCTTGGCCGAGGGTTCACCCCTCCACTTT. Residues: CASSLAEGSPLHF.

This chain links TRBV7-8 with TRBJ1-4; 7 bases map to TRBD1. Germline trimming cut 5 bases from V and 3 bases from J; bases unmatched to any gene: 9. Germline V gene sequence: CDR1 SGHVS, CDR2 FQNEAQ. This CDR3 is built from 16 residues. The CDR3 DNA sequence: TGTGCCAGCAGCACGTTACAGGGGCTGGCTAATGAAAAACTGTTTTTT. As protein: CASSTLQGLANEKLFF.